One and the same sample provided the 6 T cell receptor beta chains below, sequenced in a study of blood T cell repertoires in COVID-19. Using immunoSEQ multiplex PCR, the repertoire was profiled, and TCRdb retains in-frame clones only, with some absent. The data hold 150,000 to 200,000 clones, with roughly 90% observed a single time. The sample consisted of peripheral blood. The receptor source for this set is a man under 40 with COVID-19, enrolled during active disease.

This chain links TRBV7-9 with TRBJ1-5; D might be TRBD1 (6 bases). In germline, CDR1 is SEHNR, CDR2 FQNEAQ (reference sequence). V was shortened by 5 bases and J by 4 bases, with 12 bases between the two germline ends. This CDR3 has 14 amino acids. The CDR3 sequence is CASSLQGGNQPQHF. Written as DNA, the CDR3 is TGTGCCAGCAGCCTACAGGGTGGGAATCAGCCCCAGCATTTT.

The chain recombines TRBV6-5 with TRBJ1-1, with 10 bases that match TRBD1. V dropped 4 bases and J dropped 6; count of bases not matched to a gene: 2. This CDR3 is built from 13 residues. Germline V gene data show CDR1 as MNHEY and CDR2 as SVGAGI. Here the CDR3 DNA reads TGTGCCAGCAGTTCCGACAGGGGGCCTGAAGCTTTCTTT. Translated, it gives CASSSDRGPEAFF.

The rearrangement uses TRBV18 and TRBJ2-5; maybe TRBD1 (5 bases). Germline-derived CDR1 and CDR2 are KGHSH and LQKENI. The V gene lost 2 bases and the J gene lost 3 bases, with 10 bases spanning the gap. The CDR3 is made up of 14 amino acids. CDR3 nucleotides: TGTGCCAGCTCACCAATACCCAGGGAAGAGACCCAGTACTTC. Its translation: CASSPIPREETQYF.

The gene calls are TRBV24-1 and TRBJ2-6; 7 bases align to TRBD1. Germline V gene data show CDR1 as KGHDR and CDR2 as SFDVKD. V lost 5 bases, J lost 2 bases, and 5 bases stayed unmatched. CDR3 length: 16 amino acids. The CDR3 region is CATSGTGWAGANVLTF. The CDR3 region has the DNA TGTGCCACCAGTGGGACAGGATGGGCTGGGGCCAACGTCCTGACTTTC.

The rearrangement uses TRBV6-5 and TRBJ2-7; D gene unclear. Trimming took off 4 bases at V and 4 bases at J, with 5 bases between the two ends. In germline, CDR1 is MNHEY, CDR2 SVGAGI. The CDR3 has 11 amino acids. The DNA for the CDR3 is TGTGCCAGCAGTTCCAAATACGAGCAGTACTTC. It encodes CASSSKYEQYF.

This sequence joins TRBV7-9 and TRBJ2-4, with D possibly TRBD2 on 5 matching bases. Germline assignment: CDR1 SEHNR and CDR2 FQNEAQ (reference sequence). The CDR3 extends over 13 amino acids. V dropped 0 bases and J dropped 8 bases, with 8 bases sitting between them. The CDR3 sequence is CASSLAVGDIQYF. DNA for the CDR3: TGTGCCAGCAGCTTAGCGGTCGGGGACATTCAGTACTTC.